This T cell receptor (beta chain) was retrieved from a study of cytomegalovirus exposure and HLA in healthy donors. On the study more broadly: In terms of ancestry, the Caucasian-associated cluster contained about four fifths of the approximately 400 genotyped donors.

Findings of the study overall: For most TCR beta V segments, an earlier analysis put the productive rate at about 90% or about 30% of the time. It was likely that a cluster of highly shared sequence variants was a sequencing artifact.

As for this clone: Its antigen remains unknown.

The PCR used 60 Vbeta and 13 Jbeta primers. The data were produced by immunoSEQ multiplex PCR, yet TCRdb's version contains in-frame clones alone and is incomplete. The sample has 150,000 to 200,000 clones, roughly 79% seen once. The V gene's germline CDR1 is PRHDT and CDR2 FYEKMQ (reference sequence). There are 16 residues in the CDR3. Germline trimming cut 5 bases from V and 9 bases from J; bases unmatched to any gene: 15. The origin of this receptor is a woman younger than 30 in good health and CMV-seropositive. The chain joins TRBV13 to TRBJ2-1, with 8 bases aligning to TRBD2. Material for sequencing was PBMCs. The CDR3 loop is CASSRTGTSVVGEQFF. The CDR3 bases are TGTGCCAGCAGCCGTACCGGGACTAGTGTTGTTGGTGAGCAGTTCTTC. Variable domain in full (rest from reference TRBV13 and TRBJ2-1): AAGVIQSPRHLIKEKRETATLKCYPIPRHDTVYWYQQGPGQDPQFLISFYEKMQSDKGSIPDRFSAQQFSDYHSELNMSSLELGDSALYFCASSRTGTSVVGEQFFGPGTRLTVL.